This is a list of T cell receptor beta chains from one sample in a study of tissue T cells after allogeneic stem cell transplantation. Profiling relied on immunoSEQ multiplex PCR, and the TCRdb table lists in-frame clones only, not all of them. The sample lists approximately 5,800 clones, 76% occurring once. This specimen was blood, taken before transplantation. All receptors come from a man aged 35-69 years who later had graft-versus-host disease after an allogeneic stem cell transplant. CDR3s include the opening cysteine and the closing phenylalanine or tryptophan. The D gene is left open where the match is weak. Size is omitted from some rows. Given values are once, few, many or a class for expanded clones.

TRBV29-1	NA	NA	TRBJ1-1	CSVEGPAGGLTEAFF	TGCAGCGTTGAGGGGCCGGCCGGAGGACTCACTGAAGCTTTCTTT
TRBV5-1	NA	NA	TRBJ2-2	CASSASDYVHGELFF	TGCGCCAGCAGCGCCTCGGACTACGTTCACGGGGAGCTGTTTTTT
TRBV5-4	NA	NA	TRBJ2-7	CASSLELSSYEQYF	TGTGCCAGCAGCTTGGAACTAAGCTCCTACGAGCAGTACTTC
TRBV11-3	NA	NA	TRBJ1-5	CASSLEENQPQHF	TGTGCCAGCAGCTTAGAAGAGAATCAGCCCCAGCATTTT
TRBV6-4	NA	NA	TRBJ2-5	CASSRQEGETQYF	TGTGCCAGCAGTCGGCAGGAGGGAGAGACCCAGTACTTC
TRBV6-5	NA	NA	TRBJ1-6	CASRVNRDSPLHF	TGTGCCAGCAGAGTTAACAGGGATTCACCCCTCCACTTT
TRBV5-1	NA	NA	TRBJ1-1	CASREIESANTEAFF	TGCGCCAGCAGGGAAATTGAGTCGGCAAACACTGAAGCTTTCTTT
TRBV9	TRBD1	NA	TRBJ1-1	CASSAGGQGNTEAFF	TGTGCCAGCAGCGCCGGGGGACAGGGGAACACTGAAGCTTTCTTT
TRBV3-1/TRBV3-2	TRBD1	NA	TRBJ1-4	CASSLRAGGAEKLFF	TGTGCCAGCAGCCTCCGAGCAGGGGGCGCGGAAAAACTGTTTTTT
TRBV5-1	TRBD2	once	TRBJ2-1	CASSPGLATEQFF	TGCGCCAGCAGCCCTGGACTAGCGACTGAGCAGTTCTTC
TRBV10-3	TRBD2	NA	TRBJ2-1	CAIRQLAGEGYEQFF	TGTGCCATCAGGCAACTAGCGGGAGAGGGTTATGAGCAGTTCTTC